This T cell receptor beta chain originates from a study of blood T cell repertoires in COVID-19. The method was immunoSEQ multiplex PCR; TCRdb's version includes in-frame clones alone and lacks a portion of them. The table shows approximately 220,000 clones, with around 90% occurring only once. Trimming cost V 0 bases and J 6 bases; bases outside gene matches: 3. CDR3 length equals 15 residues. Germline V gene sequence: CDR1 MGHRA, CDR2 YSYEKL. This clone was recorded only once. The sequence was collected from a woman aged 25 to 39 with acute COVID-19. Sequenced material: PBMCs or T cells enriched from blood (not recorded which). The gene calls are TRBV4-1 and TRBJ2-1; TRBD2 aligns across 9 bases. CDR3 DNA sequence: TGCGCCAGCAGCCAAGAGGGACTAGCAGGCAATGAGCAGTTCTTC. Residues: CASSQEGLAGNEQFF.